Presented here are 20 T cell receptor beta chains from one specimen sequenced in a study of blood T cell repertoires in COVID-19. Libraries were prepared by immunoSEQ multiplex PCR; TCRdb keeps only in-frame clonotypes and omits some of them. The sample consists of 100,000 to 150,000 clones, 81% of them appearing once. Sequencing was done on a sample of peripheral blood. The source of these receptors is a woman in her 50s with acute or convalescent COVID-19.

J is TRBJ1-1 and V is TRBV18; 7 bases line up with TRBD1. The germline V gene encodes CDR1 KGHSH and CDR2 LQKENI. V shed 2 bases and J 4 bases; nucleotides not matched to a gene: 10. This CDR3 spans 16 amino acids. The CDR3 DNA follows: TGTGCCAGCTCACCAGGACAAGTAAGACAGGGCACTGAAGCTTTCTTT. As protein: CASSPGQVRQGTEAFF.

The chain recombines TRBV19 with TRBJ2-2, with 7 positions matching TRBD1. The CDR3 consists of 15 residues. V gave up 4 bases and J gave up 0 bases; unmatched junction bases: 2. CDR1 and CDR2 from the germline V gene are LNHDA and SQIVND (reference sequence). Here the CDR3 DNA reads TGTGCCAGTAGTAAGCAGGGGGCGAACACCGGGGAGCTGTTTTTT. Its protein is CASSKQGANTGELFF. Filled out from reference TRBV19 and TRBJ2-2, the complete variable domain reads DGGITQSPKYLFRKEGQNVTLSCEQNLNHDAMYWYRQDPGQGLRLIYYSQIVNDFQKGDIAEGYSVSREKKESFPLTVTSAQKNPTAFYLCASSKQGANTGELFFGEGSRLTVL.

This chain links TRBV24-1 with TRBJ1-5; D is perhaps TRBD1 (6 bases). CDR1 KGHDR and CDR2 SFDVKD come from the germline V gene. Trimming pared 9 bases from V and 6 bases from J, leaving 14 bases between. CDR3 size: 13 residues. DNA of the CDR3: TGTGCCACCCAGGGGCTGCCCGGTCAGCCCCAGCATTTT. Translation gives CATQGLPGQPQHF.

This chain links TRBV27 with TRBJ1-1, with TRBD1 as a possible D gene (5 bases). Trimming stripped 6 bases from V and 1 base from J, with 27 bases between. In germline, CDR1 is MNHEY, CDR2 SMNVEV (reference sequence). This CDR3 is built from 19 residues. The CDR3 nucleotides are TGTGCCAGCAGCCAACGGGTAGTTGGGGCACATGCGAGGAACACTGAAGCTTTCTTT. It yields the protein CASSQRVVGAHARNTEAFF.

This chain connects TRBV5-1 to TRBJ1-4; 10 nucleotides agree with TRBD1. Germline V lookup: CDR1 SGHRS, CDR2 YFSETQ. The CDR3 has 14 residues. With V trimmed by 4 bases and J by 6 bases, 3 bases remained unmatched. The CDR3 sequence: CASSHGTGDEKLFF. In DNA, the CDR3 is TGCGCCAGCAGCCACGGGACAGGGGATGAAAAACTGTTTTTT.

This clone was seen only once. This chain connects TRBV19 to TRBJ1-5; 7 bases are a match to TRBD1. The V segment lost 0 bases and the J segment 9 bases; nucleotides outside the gene matches: 5. This CDR3 spans 14 amino acids. CDR1 and CDR2 (germline): LNHDA, SQIVND (reference sequence). This CDR3 reads CASSIDRGSWPQHF. In DNA, the CDR3 is TGTGCCAGTAGTATAGACAGGGGGTCTTGGCCCCAGCATTTT.

The chain is built from TRBV28 and TRBJ1-6; TRBD1 agrees at 9 bases. The CDR3 contains 15 residues. V lost 6 bases to trimming and J lost 12 bases; unmatched junction nucleotides: 12. Looked up from germline, CDR1 is MDHEN and CDR2 is SYDVKM. CDR3 amino acids: CASSLQGAELEPLHF. CDR3 DNA sequence: TGTGCCAGCAGCCTACAGGGGGCGGAATTGGAACCCCTCCACTTT.

This clone occurred once. V usage is TRBV27 and J usage is TRBJ1-2; TRBD1 matches at 8 bases. Trimming removed 3 bases from V and 8 bases from J; junction bases left unmatched: 8. Germline CDR1 MNHEY, CDR2 SMNVEV (reference sequence). This CDR3 contains 14 residues. CDR3 bases: TGTGCCAGCAGTTTGAACAGGGGGACGAGAGGCTACACCTTC. This sequence encodes CASSLNRGTRGYTF.

The chain couples TRBV3-1 (or the pseudogene TRBV3-2) to TRBJ2-5, with TRBD2 identical over 8 bases. The CDR3 consists of 15 residues. Trimming removed 8 bases from V and 2 bases from J; junction bases left unmatched: 10. CDR1 and CDR2 (germline): LGHDT, YNNKEL (reference sequence). CDR3 loop: CASQSVAGIQETQYF. The DNA of the CDR3 is TGTGCCAGCCAGTCGGTAGCGGGGATACAAGAGACCCAGTACTTC.

The V gene is TRBV3-1 (or the pseudogene TRBV3-2), the J gene TRBJ2-7; the match to TRBD1 covers 11 bases. The germline V gene has CDR1 LGHDT and CDR2 YNNKEL (reference sequence). The CDR3 runs to 17 residues. Losses at the gene ends were 2 bases for V and 4 bases for J; bases not matched to a gene: 10. CDR3 nucleotides: TGTGCCAGCAGCCAATCCTACCGGGACAGGGGGAGTTACGAGCAGTACTTC. It codes for CASSQSYRDRGSYEQYF.

The rearrangement links TRBV7-8 to TRBJ2-7; D is perhaps TRBD1 (5 bases). From germline, CDR1 is SGHVS and CDR2 FQNEAQ. The CDR3 spans 14 residues. The germline V and J ends were trimmed by 3 bases and 7 bases, with 16 bases remaining between them. The CDR3 nucleotides are TGTGCCAGCAGCTTCACGGCCCTCTCAGGGGAGCAGTACTTC. Translation: CASSFTALSGEQYF.

The chain joins TRBV2 to TRBJ2-5; D remains ambiguous. The germline V and J ends were trimmed by 6 bases and 2 bases, with 4 bases remaining between them. The CDR3 runs to 11 residues. CDR1 SNHLY and CDR2 FYNNEI come from the germline V gene. DNA for the CDR3: TGTGCCAGCAGAGAGCAAGAGACCCAGTACTTC. Protein sequence: CASREQETQYF.

The DNA for the CDR3 is TGCGCCAGCAGCTTGGTCGGGGGAGGGCTGGCAGATACGCAGTATTTT. Translation: CASSLVGGGLADTQYF. The chain has TRBV5-1 and TRBJ2-3; 7 bases agree with TRBD2. The CDR3 is 16 amino acids. The V segment lost 0 bases and the J segment 4 bases; nucleotides outside the gene matches: 8. Looked up from germline, CDR1 is SGHRS and CDR2 is YFSETQ.

This clone was found once. This rearrangement joins TRBV7-6 to TRBJ2-5, with 9 bases lining up with TRBD1. V lost 1 base, J lost 5 bases, and 5 bases stayed unmatched. CDR1 and CDR2 (germline): SGHVS, FNYEAQ. There are 15 residues in the CDR3. This CDR3 reads CASSLVLTGGETQYF. CDR3 coding DNA: TGTGCCAGCAGCTTAGTTCTGACAGGGGGGGAGACCCAGTACTTC.

V and J are TRBV27 and TRBJ1-6, with D perhaps TRBD1 (6 bases). This CDR3 is 15 amino acids long. The V gene lost 2 bases and the J gene lost 8 bases, with 13 bases spanning the gap. Germline loops: CDR1 MNHEY, CDR2 SMNVEV (reference sequence). The CDR3 sequence is CASSLIAGVYSPLHF. The CDR3 DNA follows: TGTGCCAGCAGTTTAATCGCAGGGGTCTATTCACCCCTCCACTTT.

This chain links TRBV5-1 with TRBJ2-2, with D perhaps TRBD1 (6 bases). The V gene's germline CDR1 is SGHRS and CDR2 YFSETQ. The CDR3 is 16 residues long. Trimming took 1 base from V and 5 from J, leaving 15 bases between them. Here the CDR3 reads CASSLTGILGTGELFF. The DNA of the CDR3 is TGCGCCAGCAGCTTGACAGGGATACTAGGAACCGGGGAGCTGTTTTTT.

Here the CDR3 DNA reads TGTGCCAGCAGTAGTTCAGGGTTAAACTATGGCTACACCTTC. Translated, it gives CASSSSGLNYGYTF. The chain is built from TRBV6-5 and TRBJ1-2; tentative D call: TRBD1 (5 bases). This CDR3 has 14 amino acids. V lost 5 bases to trimming and J lost 2 bases, with 12 bases between them. Germline V gives CDR1 MNHEY, CDR2 SVGAGI.

This rearrangement joins TRBV5-1 to TRBJ1-3; 7 nucleotides agree with TRBD1. CDR3 length: 16 residues. Germline-derived CDR1 and CDR2 are SGHRS and YFSETQ. With V trimmed by 0 bases and J by 4 bases, 7 bases remained unmatched. The CDR3 loop reads CASSLAGGQTGNTIYF. Written as DNA, the CDR3 is TGCGCCAGCAGCTTGGCCGGGGGACAGACAGGAAACACCATATATTTT.

V and J are TRBV5-4 and TRBJ1-1, with D perhaps matching TRBD1 (5 bases). Trimming took off 4 bases at V and 3 bases at J, with 13 bases between the two ends. The CDR3 runs 14 residues. Germline assignment: CDR1 SGHNT and CDR2 YYREEE (reference sequence). The CDR3 bases are TGTGCCAGCAGCAACCGTATAGGGGACACTGAAGCTTTCTTT. It specifies CASSNRIGDTEAFF.

This chain connects TRBV6-5 to TRBJ2-2; TRBD1 is a possible D gene (6 bases). CDR3 length: 15 amino acids. Trimming left V 7 bases short and J 1 base short, with 13 bases between. The germline V gene encodes CDR1 MNHEY and CDR2 SVGAGI. The CDR3 is CASTLMGQNTGELFF. CDR3 DNA sequence: TGTGCCAGCACCCTGATGGGACAGAACACCGGGGAGCTGTTTTTT.